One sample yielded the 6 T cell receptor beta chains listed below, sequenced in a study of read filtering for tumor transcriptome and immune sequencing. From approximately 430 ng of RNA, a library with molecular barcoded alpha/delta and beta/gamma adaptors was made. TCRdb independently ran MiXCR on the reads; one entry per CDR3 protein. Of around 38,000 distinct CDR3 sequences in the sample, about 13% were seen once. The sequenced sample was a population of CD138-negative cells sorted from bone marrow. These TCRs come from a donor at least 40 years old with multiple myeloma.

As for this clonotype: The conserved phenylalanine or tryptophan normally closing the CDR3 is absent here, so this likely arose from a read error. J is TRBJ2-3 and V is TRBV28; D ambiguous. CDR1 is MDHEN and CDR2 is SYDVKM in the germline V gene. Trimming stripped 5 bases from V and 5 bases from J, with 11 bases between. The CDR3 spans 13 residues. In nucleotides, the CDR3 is TGTGCCAGCAGTGCCCCTAGGTTAGATACGCAGTATTCT. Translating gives CASSAPRLDTQYS.

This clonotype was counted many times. The CDR3 nucleotides are TGCGCCAGCAGGGCTGGGGCGGGGGCCTACGAGCAGTACTTC. Amino acid sequence: CASRAGAGAYEQYF. The V gene is TRBV5-1, the J gene TRBJ2-7; 7 bases fit TRBD2. The CDR3 has 14 amino acids. Germline V gene lookup returns CDR1 SGHRS and CDR2 YFSETQ. V trimming: 5 bases; J trimming: 2 bases; junction bases outside the gene matches: 7.

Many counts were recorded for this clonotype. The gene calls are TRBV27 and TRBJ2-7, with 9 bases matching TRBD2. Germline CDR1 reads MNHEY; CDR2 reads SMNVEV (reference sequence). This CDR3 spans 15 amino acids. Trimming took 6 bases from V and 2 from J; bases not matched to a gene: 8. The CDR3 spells CASSPRTSDPYEQYF. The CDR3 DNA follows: TGTGCCAGCAGCCCCCGGACTAGCGACCCCTACGAGCAGTACTTC.

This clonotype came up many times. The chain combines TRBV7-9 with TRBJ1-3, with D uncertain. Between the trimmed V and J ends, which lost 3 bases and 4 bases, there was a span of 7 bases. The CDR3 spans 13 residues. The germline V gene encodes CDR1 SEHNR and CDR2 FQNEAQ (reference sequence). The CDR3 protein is CASSFRAGNTIYF. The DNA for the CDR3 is TGTGCCAGCAGCTTCCGCGCGGGAAACACCATATATTTT.

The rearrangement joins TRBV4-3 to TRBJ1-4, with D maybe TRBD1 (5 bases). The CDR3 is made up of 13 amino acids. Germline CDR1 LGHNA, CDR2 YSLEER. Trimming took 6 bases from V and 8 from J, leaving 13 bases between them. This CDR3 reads CASRSRVGEKLFF. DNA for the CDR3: TGCGCCAGCAGGTCCAGGGTGGGGGAAAAACTGTTTTTT.

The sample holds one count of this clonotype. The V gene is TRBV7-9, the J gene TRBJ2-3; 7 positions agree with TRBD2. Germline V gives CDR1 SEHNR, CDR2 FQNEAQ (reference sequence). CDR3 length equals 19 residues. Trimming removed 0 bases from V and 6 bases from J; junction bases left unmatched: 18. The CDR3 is CASSLAPGRLAETRDTQYF. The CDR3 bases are TGTGCCAGCAGCTTAGCGCCCGGGCGACTAGCAGAAACGAGGGATACGCAGTATTTT.